These 28 T cell receptor beta chains originate from one sample sequenced in a study of shared clonotypes between healthy human individuals. Naive CD8 cells were CD45RO-negative, positively selected for CCR7, excluding terminally differentiated effector memory CD45RA+ cells. Sequenced by immunoSEQ multiplex PCR; TCRdb stores in-frame clones only, minus some. This table holds under 700,000 clones, 85% to 95% found once. The sample was naive CD8+ T cells sorted from blood. These receptors came from a woman under 40 in good health.

This clone has just one count. The DNA for the CDR3 is TGTGCCAGCAGCTCAAGGGTCCAGGGATTGAGCTCCTACGAGCAGTACTTC. Protein sequence: CASSSRVQGLSSYEQYF. The chain uses TRBV21-1 and TRBJ2-7; the D segment call TRBD1 is taken from the table without a DNA check. TRBV21-1 is a documented pseudogene. This CDR3 is built from 17 residues.

This chain joins TRBV15 and TRBJ2-1; 7 bases align to TRBD1. The germline gives CDR1 LNHNV, CDR2 YYDKDF (reference sequence). The V gene end was trimmed by 0 bases and the J gene end by 5 bases; junction bases not matched to a gene: 4. The CDR3 extends over 15 amino acids. Here the CDR3 reads CATSRENTGDNEQFF. The DNA for the CDR3 is TGTGCCACCAGCAGAGAGAACACAGGGGACAATGAGCAGTTCTTC.

V is TRBV5-5 and J is TRBJ1-1, with D possibly matching TRBD1 (5 bases). CDR3 length: 14 amino acids. Per germline, CDR1 SGHKS and CDR2 YYEKEE (reference sequence). V was shortened by 4 bases and J by 1 base, with 11 bases between the two germline ends. This CDR3 is CASSEGMENTEAFF. CDR3 DNA sequence: TGTGCCAGCAGCGAGGGGATGGAGAACACTGAAGCTTTCTTT.

The chain uses TRBV7-9 and TRBJ2-5, with TRBD2 as a possible D gene (5 bases). The CDR3 is 11 residues long. Between the trimmed V and J ends, which lost 8 bases and 5 bases, there was a span of 9 bases. Germline V lookup: CDR1 SEHNR, CDR2 FQNEAQ (reference sequence). The CDR3 spells CASGLTETQYF. The CDR3 coding sequence is TGTGCCAGCGGACTCACGGAGACCCAGTACTTC. The full variable domain, rest sourced from reference TRBV7-9 and TRBJ2-5, is DTGVSQNPRHKITKRGQNVTFRCDPISEHNRLYWYRQTLGQGPEFLTYFQNEAQLEKSRLLSDRFSAERPKGSFSTLEIQRTEQGDSAMYLCASGLTETQYFGPGTRLLVL.

This clone has only one observation. CDR3 protein: CASSQDRGNQPQHF. CDR3 in DNA: TGCGCCAGCAGCCAAGATCGGGGTAATCAGCCCCAGCATTTT. The rearrangement links TRBV4-1 to TRBJ1-5; D is ambiguous. Looked up from germline, CDR1 is MGHRA and CDR2 is YSYEKL. Between the trimmed V and J ends, which lost 0 bases and 4 bases, there was a span of 7 bases. The CDR3 is made up of 14 amino acids.

The chain carries TRBV25-1 and TRBJ2-5; 9 positions agree with TRBD1. The CDR3 extends over 17 amino acids. V dropped 6 bases and J dropped 2; count of bases not matched to a gene: 13. Germline CDR1 reads MGHDK; CDR2 reads SYGVNS. CDR3 loop: CASSHGQGQWFQETQYF. The CDR3 DNA follows: TGTGCCAGCAGCCACGGACAGGGGCAATGGTTTCAAGAGACCCAGTACTTC.

The rearrangement uses TRBV5-1 and TRBJ2-7; D may be TRBD2 (5 bases). V was clipped by 0 bases and J by 0 bases, with 7 bases between them. CDR3 length: 14 residues. Germline V CDR1 and CDR2: SGHRS, YFSETQ. CDR3 in DNA: TGCGCCAGCAGCTTGGAGCGGACCTCCTACGAGCAGTACTTC. It codes for CASSLERTSYEQYF.

This chain connects TRBV19 to TRBJ2-7; 10 nucleotides line up with TRBD2. Losses at the gene ends were 6 bases for V and 2 bases for J; bases not matched to a gene: 7. CDR3 length: 15 amino acids. Germline lookup yields CDR1 LNHDA and CDR2 SQIVND (reference sequence). The CDR3 reads CASSAGLAPAYEQYF. The CDR3 DNA is TGTGCCAGTAGCGCGGGACTAGCGCCCGCCTACGAGCAGTACTTC.

The V and J genes are TRBV5-5 and TRBJ1-5; D possibly corresponds to TRBD1 (6 bases). Germline values: CDR1 SGHKS, CDR2 YYEKEE (reference sequence). V was clipped by 1 base and J by 11 bases, with 19 bases between them. This CDR3 has 15 residues. CDR3 bases: TGTGCCAGCAGCTTGACGGACAGACTGCAGTGGGCCCAGCATTTT. Translated, it gives CASSLTDRLQWAQHF.

V usage is TRBV19 and J usage is TRBJ2-7, with 11 bases aligning to TRBD2. CDR1 and CDR2 from the germline V gene are LNHDA and SQIVND (reference sequence). This CDR3 has 13 residues. V gave up 7 bases and J gave up 3 bases; unmatched junction bases: 2. The CDR3 region is CASKGTSGYEQYF. CDR3 nucleotide sequence: TGTGCCAGTAAAGGGACTAGCGGCTACGAGCAGTACTTC. The full variable domain, rest sourced from reference TRBV19 and TRBJ2-7, is DGGITQSPKYLFRKEGQNVTLSCEQNLNHDAMYWYRQDPGQGLRLIYYSQIVNDFQKGDIAEGYSVSREKKESFPLTVTSAQKNPTAFYLCASKGTSGYEQYFGPGTRLTVT.

J is TRBJ2-5 and V is TRBV4-1; D possibly matches TRBD1 or TRBD2 (5 bases each). CDR1 and CDR2 from the germline V gene are MGHRA and YSYEKL. The CDR3 runs to 17 residues. V was shortened by 3 bases and J by 5 bases, with 22 bases between the two germline ends. CDR3 nucleotide sequence: TGCGCCAGCAGCCAGCGCTTATCCGGGACGGTCTGGGAGACCCAGTACTTC. As protein: CASSQRLSGTVWETQYF.

The chain joins TRBV19 to TRBJ2-7; either TRBD1 or TRBD2 may fit D (6 bases each). Germline CDR1 and CDR2: LNHDA and SQIVND (reference sequence). The CDR3 spans 13 residues. V was shortened by 8 bases and J by 4 bases, with 15 bases between the two germline ends. The CDR3 spells CASANRAGYEQYF. The CDR3 DNA reads TGTGCCAGTGCAAACAGGGCGGGATACGAGCAGTACTTC.

The chain joins TRBV6-6 to TRBJ1-3; D remains unclear. The germline V and J ends were trimmed by 5 bases and 0 bases, with 8 bases remaining between them. The CDR3 runs to 14 residues. Looked up from germline, CDR1 is MNHNY and CDR2 is SVGAGI (reference sequence). The CDR3 sequence is CASSTWSSGNTIYF. In nucleotides, the CDR3 is TGTGCCAGCAGTACATGGAGCTCTGGAAACACCATATATTTT.

This chain connects TRBV19 to TRBJ2-1, with D unclear. With 3 bases removed from V and 4 bases from J, the gap between germline ends came to 16 bases. Looked up from germline, CDR1 is LNHDA and CDR2 is SQIVND (reference sequence). The CDR3 totals 16 residues. The CDR3 DNA reads as TGTGCCAGTAGTATTCGCCATGAGTTGTGGTACAATGAGCAGTTCTTC. Amino acids: CASSIRHELWYNEQFF.

The count of this clone is one. V usage is TRBV27 and J usage is TRBJ1-4; 8 bases line up with TRBD1. CDR1 is MNHEY, CDR2 SMNVEV, per germline (reference sequence). The CDR3 consists of 14 residues. The V and J ends lost 4 bases and 7 bases, in that order; junction bases with no gene match: 5. The CDR3 DNA sequence: TGTGCCAGCAGTTCGATCGGGACAGGTGAAAAACTGTTTTTT. Translation gives CASSSIGTGEKLFF.

V and J are TRBV5-4 and TRBJ2-5; a possible D gene is TRBD2 (6 bases). The J call could be wrong; TRBJ2-7 is a better fit for the DNA end. This CDR3 is built from 14 residues. Looked up from germline, CDR1 is SGHNT and CDR2 is YYREEE (reference sequence). In nucleotides, the CDR3 is TGTGCCAGCAGCTTGGCCGGGAGCGGCTACGAGCAGTACTTC. It codes for CASSLAGSGYEQYF.

This sequence joins TRBV27 and TRBJ2-7; tentative D call: TRBD1 (6 bases). Deletions cut 2 bases from V and 0 bases from J, with 11 bases between. CDR3 size: 15 residues. Looked up from germline, CDR1 is MNHEY and CDR2 is SMNVEV (reference sequence). CDR3 protein: CASSLTGHSSYEQYF. CDR3 sequence (DNA): TGTGCCAGCAGTTTAACGGGACACAGCTCCTACGAGCAGTACTTC.

The rearrangement joins TRBV19 to TRBJ1-1; unclear D gene. Between the trimmed V and J ends, which lost 3 bases and 4 bases, there was a span of 9 bases. This CDR3 region has 13 residues. The germline gives CDR1 LNHDA, CDR2 SQIVND (reference sequence). CDR3 in amino acids: CASSIGSSTEAFF. For the CDR3, the DNA is TGTGCCAGTAGTATCGGATCCAGCACTGAAGCTTTCTTT.

CDR3 loop: CASSIYGQGYTEAFF. The CDR3 DNA sequence: TGTGCCAGTAGTATATACGGACAGGGTTACACTGAAGCTTTCTTT. This rearrangement joins TRBV19 to TRBJ1-1, with 8 bases that match TRBD1. V gave up 2 bases and J gave up 3 bases; unmatched junction bases: 5. Germline CDR1 is LNHDA and CDR2 is SQIVND (reference sequence). The CDR3 has 15 residues.

The V gene is TRBV28, the J gene TRBJ1-4; D uncertain. This CDR3 has 15 residues. Germline lookup yields CDR1 MDHEN and CDR2 SYDVKM. Trimming cost V 0 bases and J 3 bases, with 8 bases left between them. This CDR3 reads CASSLWGAPNEKLFF. The CDR3 DNA follows: TGTGCCAGCAGTTTATGGGGTGCCCCTAATGAAAAACTGTTTTTT.

V gene TRBV21-1 combines with J gene TRBJ1-5; TRBD1, the table's D call, was not compared with the DNA. TRBV21-1 is shown as a pseudogene. The CDR3 is 14 residues long. The CDR3 DNA reads TGTGCCAGCAGCAGAGACAGTAGCAATCAGCCCCAGCATTTT. Translated: CASSRDSSNQPQHF.

The genes are TRBV19 and TRBJ2-2; 11 bases map to TRBD2. This CDR3 is built from 17 residues. V shed 4 bases and J 1 base; nucleotides not matched to a gene: 5. Per the germline V gene, CDR1 is LNHDA and CDR2 is SQIVND (reference sequence). The CDR3 reads CASSTGLAVRNTGELFF. DNA of the CDR3: TGTGCCAGTAGTACGGGACTAGCGGTTAGGAACACCGGGGAGCTGTTTTTT.

CDR3 nucleotide sequence: TGTGCCAGCAGGTCGGGGGCTGGAAACACCATATATTTT. Amino acids: CASRSGAGNTIYF. V usage is TRBV9 and J usage is TRBJ1-3, with TRBD1 as a possible D gene (5 bases). Germline-derived CDR1 and CDR2 are SGDLS and YYNGEE. The CDR3 spans 13 residues. V shed 5 bases and J shed 2 bases, with 8 bases lying between them.

The V call is TRBV13, the J call TRBJ2-5; 12 nucleotides align to TRBD2. In germline, CDR1 is PRHDT, CDR2 FYEKMQ (reference sequence). J gave up 5 bases and V 4 bases, and 11 bases lay outside the gene matches. There are 17 residues in the CDR3. The CDR3 is CASSSSGRAVTGETQYF. The CDR3 nucleotides read TGTGCCAGCAGCTCTAGCGGGAGGGCCGTGACGGGGGAGACCCAGTACTTC. The full variable domain, rest sourced from reference TRBV13 and TRBJ2-5, is AAGVIQSPRHLIKEKRETATLKCYPIPRHDTVYWYQQGPGQDPQFLISFYEKMQSDKGSIPDRFSAQQFSDYHSELNMSSLELGDSALYFCASSSSGRAVTGETQYFGPGTRLLVL.

The chain joins TRBV21-1 to TRBJ1-5; no DNA check was done on the table's D call, TRBD1. TRBV21-1 counts as a pseudogene. This CDR3 comprises 18 residues. This CDR3 reads CASSKGGGTGPPVEPQHF. CDR3 DNA sequence: TGTGCCAGCAGCAAAGGGGGTGGGACAGGGCCCCCCGTGGAGCCCCAGCATTTT.

On this clone: Other nucleotide sequences from this sample produce the same CDR3. The chain carries TRBV7-9 and TRBJ2-5; 7 bases line up with TRBD1. Per germline, CDR1 SEHNR and CDR2 FQNEAQ (reference sequence). The CDR3 covers 13 residues. The trim removed 5 bases at V and 3 bases at J, leaving 3 bases unmatched. The CDR3 here is CASSLDREETQYF. The CDR3 nucleotides are TGTGCCAGCAGCCTAGACAGGGAAGAGACCCAGTACTTC.

Regarding this clone: This specimen includes other DNA sequences encoding the same CDR3. CDR3 sequence reads: CASSYQGGDGYTF. CDR3 sequence (DNA): TGTGCCAGCAGTTACCAGGGGGGGGATGGCTACACCTTC. The chain is built from TRBV6-6 and TRBJ1-2; 7 bases fit TRBD1. CDR3 length: 13 residues. Germline V gene sequence: CDR1 MNHNY, CDR2 SVGAGI (reference sequence). The ends lost 2 bases at V and 6 bases at J; junction bases unmatched: 3.

The chain has TRBV19 and TRBJ2-7; the D gene could be TRBD1 or TRBD2 (5 bases each). V was clipped by 2 bases and J by 3 bases, with 11 bases between them. Germline values: CDR1 LNHDA, CDR2 SQIVND (reference sequence). The CDR3 is 14 amino acids. This CDR3 reads CASSIKGRIYEQYF. The CDR3 coding sequence is TGTGCCAGTAGTATAAAGGGACGGATCTACGAGCAGTACTTC. Together with reference TRBV19 and TRBJ2-7, the CDR3 gives the full variable domain: DGGITQSPKYLFRKEGQNVTLSCEQNLNHDAMYWYRQDPGQGLRLIYYSQIVNDFQKGDIAEGYSVSREKKESFPLTVTSAQKNPTAFYLCASSIKGRIYEQYFGPGTRLTVT.